This record covers a single T cell receptor (beta chain). In the original analysis: By means of reference gene primer amplification, nucleated cell counts were estimated. The protocol was immunoSEQ multiplex PCR, while the TCRdb copy is restricted to in-frame clones and leaves out a portion. V and J calls and clone size are those listed in that table; D and trimming were worked out from the DNA. The table lists under 200,000 clones, 70% to 85% of them singletons. Participant age was roughly 18 to 89 years, and participants resided in about 25 US areas. Participant-reported clinical history was the basis for cohort assignment. The data belong to a study of blood T cell repertoires in COVID-19. As for the study in general: Some COVID-19 samples were acute and others convalescent; all came from the United States, Italy and Spain.

The CDR3 is 15 amino acids. Looked up from germline, CDR1 is SGHNT and CDR2 is YYREEE (reference sequence). The ends lost 4 bases at V and 3 bases at J; junction bases unmatched: 9. The TCR sequence derives from a woman between 55 and 75 years old with acute COVID-19. Sequencing was carried out using PBMCs or T cells enriched from blood (not recorded which). The chain combines TRBV5-4 with TRBJ1-1; 7 bases line up with TRBD1. DNA for the CDR3: TGTGCCAGCAGCGACTTCATGAGGGGGCACACTGAAGCTTTCTTT. Translating it yields CASSDFMRGHTEAFF.